The clone carrying this T cell receptor beta chain has more than one count but fewer than ten. The antigen is unknown. TCRdb passed the multiplex PCR reads through MiXCR, listing each CDR3 protein once. Found here are 150,000 to 200,000 distinct CDR3 sequences, approximately 31% of them singletons; the top ten hold 4% to 5.5%. The lymph nodes were axillary draining lymph nodes from breast cancer patients. The sample comes from a study of breast tumors, draining lymph nodes, adjacent tissues. Findings and caveats of the study: Tumor repertoires ranked between lymph nodes and nontumor tissue in diversity, with V and J gene preferences. Most tumor T cells seemingly derive from lymph node, then expand in tumor. The lymph node origin of tumor T cells was framed as consistent with a hypothesis, not demonstrated. Tumor and nontumor repertoires were significantly more similar in luminal-like than in basal-like breast cancer.

The sequence was obtained from a female donor with breast cancer. Some clones in this sample may be carry-over from other donors' samples. The source material was axillary lymph node tissue.

In DNA form, the CDR3 reads TGTGCCAGTAGTATAGCTCACAACAGGGGAGTTTTCACTGAAGCTTTCTTT. Its translation: CASSIAHNRGVFTEAFF. The rearrangement uses TRBV19 and TRBJ1-1, with 7 bases aligning to TRBD1. Trimming removed 1 base from V and 4 bases from J; junction bases left unmatched: 12. CDR1 is LNHDA and CDR2 is SQIVND in the germline V gene (reference sequence). CDR3 length: 17 amino acids.